Each of the 5 T cell receptor beta chains below was sequenced from the same sample in a study of shared clonotypes between healthy human individuals. This table comes from immunoSEQ multiplex PCR, and its TCRdb copy is limited to in-frame clones, with some not included. In the table there are millions of clones, approximately 94% of which are singletons. The specimen sequenced was naive CD4+ T cells sorted from blood. Documented subset: CD45RA+ positively selected. All receptors come from a man aged 18 to 30 in good health.

V and J are TRBV30 and TRBJ2-1; a weak D match, TRBD2 (6 bases). This CDR3 region has 16 residues. Between the trimmed V and J ends, which lost 0 bases and 0 bases, there was a span of 12 bases. Germline V gives CDR1 GTSNPN, CDR2 SVGIG (reference sequence). CDR3 sequence reads: CAWSVAGPSSYNEQFF. CDR3 nucleotide sequence: TGTGCCTGGAGTGTCGCGGGACCGAGCTCCTACAATGAGCAGTTCTTC.

The V call is TRBV11-2, the J call TRBJ1-3, with D perhaps TRBD1 (6 bases). Between the trimmed V and J ends, which lost 1 base and 3 bases, there was a span of 7 bases. The CDR3 spans 14 residues. Looked up from germline, CDR1 is SGHAT and CDR2 is FQNNGV. CDR3 DNA: TGTGCCAGCAGCTTAGGGACAGATGGAAACACCATATATTTT. It is translated as CASSLGTDGNTIYF.

The chain recombines TRBV5-5 with TRBJ1-5; no firm D call. V was trimmed by 4 bases and J by 0 bases, leaving 11 bases between them. Germline CDR1 reads SGHKS; CDR2 reads YYEKEE (reference sequence). CDR3 length: 15 residues. Written as DNA, the CDR3 is TGTGCCAGCAGCCCCGGTCACTATAGCAATCAGCCCCAGCATTTT. Residues: CASSPGHYSNQPQHF. Supplemented by reference TRBV5-5 and TRBJ1-5, the full variable domain reads DAGVTQSPTHLIKTRGQQVTLRCSPISGHKSVSWYQQVLGQGPQFIFQYYEKEERGRGNFPDRFSARQFPNYSSELNVNALLLGDSALYLCASSPGHYSNQPQHFGDGTRLSIL.

The V and J genes are TRBV30 and TRBJ2-5; unclear D gene. Germline values: CDR1 GTSNPN, CDR2 SVGIG (reference sequence). The V and J ends lost 0 bases and 4 bases respectively, with 15 bases between them. CDR3 length: 15 residues. CDR3 nucleotide sequence: TGTGCCTGGAGTGTAATCCCTGAAGGTGGAGAGACCCAGTACTTC. Translated, it gives CAWSVIPEGGETQYF.

About this clone itself: Other DNA sequences of this sample code for an identical CDR3. For the CDR3, the DNA is TGTGCCAGCAGTTTAGGGACAGGCGGGGGCGGCTACACCTTC. It codes for CASSLGTGGGGYTF. The chain recombines TRBV28 with TRBJ1-2; 8 positions match TRBD1. Germline V gene data show CDR1 as MDHEN and CDR2 as SYDVKM. V shed 2 bases, J shed 8 bases, and the junction held 7 bases outside the gene matches. This CDR3 spans 14 amino acids.